These 30 T cell receptor beta chains originate from one sample sequenced in a study of cytomegalovirus exposure and HLA in healthy donors. Generated by immunoSEQ multiplex PCR, the TCRdb table keeps only in-frame clones and is missing some. The sample has some 200,000 clones, approximately 84% seen once. Sample: PBMCs. All receptors derive from a woman aged 18-35 years in good health and CMV-seropositive.

This clone appeared a single time. The V and J genes are TRBV7-3 and TRBJ2-3; 9 bases map to TRBD2. Trimming removed 3 bases from V and 3 bases from J; junction bases left unmatched: 13. Germline loops: CDR1 SGHTA, CDR2 FQGTGA. The CDR3 has 18 amino acids. CDR3 nucleotides: TGTGCCAGCAGCTTCAGACGCCTTGGCGGGGGGGCGACAGATACGCAGTATTTT. Its translation is CASSFRRLGGGATDTQYF.

This clone was picked up one time. The chain is built from TRBV15 and TRBJ1-4; 8 bases map to TRBD1. J was trimmed by 4 bases and V by 5 bases; bases with no gene match: 0. There are 13 residues in the CDR3. Germline assignment: CDR1 LNHNV and CDR2 YYDKDF (reference sequence). This CDR3 is CATSGQGNEKLFF. In DNA, the CDR3 is TGTGCCACCAGCGGACAGGGTAATGAAAAACTGTTTTTT.

The chain links TRBV6-6 to TRBJ1-2; D is uncertain. This CDR3 is 14 amino acids long. The V end lost 0 bases, the J end lost 1 base, and 6 bases lay between the germline ends. Germline lookup yields CDR1 MNHNY and CDR2 SVGAGI (reference sequence). CDR3 in DNA: TGTGCCAGCAGTTACTCCCAGGATAACTATGGCTACACCTTC. It is translated as CASSYSQDNYGYTF.

V and J are TRBV6-1 and TRBJ2-5; 11 positions match TRBD2. CDR1 is MNHNS, CDR2 SASEGT, per germline. The CDR3 extends over 13 amino acids. V trimming: 6 bases; J trimming: 5 bases; junction bases outside the gene matches: 2. DNA of the CDR3: TGTGCCAGCAGAACTAGCGGGGGTGAGACCCAGTACTTC. It encodes CASRTSGGETQYF.

The CDR3 DNA reads as TGCGCCAGCAGCCAAAACAGGGGGACCTACGAGCAGTACTTC. Amino acid sequence: CASSQNRGTYEQYF. The rearrangement links TRBV4-3 to TRBJ2-7; 8 positions agree with TRBD1. Trimming at V came to 2 bases and at J to 2 bases, leaving 2 bases not matched to a gene. The CDR3 runs to 14 residues. The germline V gene encodes CDR1 LGHNA and CDR2 YSLEER.

This chain links TRBV5-8 with TRBJ1-4, with D unresolved. The V gene's germline CDR1 is SGHTS and CDR2 YDEGEE. The CDR3 has 14 amino acids. Trimming pared 1 base from V and 8 bases from J, leaving 12 bases between. The CDR3 nucleotides are TGTGCCAGCAGCTTGTTCCCGCCTCAGGAAAAACTGTTTTTT. It specifies CASSLFPPQEKLFF.

The rearrangement joins TRBV14 to TRBJ2-7, with TRBD2 identical over 11 bases. Trimming removed 2 bases from V and 5 bases from J; junction bases left unmatched: 5. This CDR3 spans 15 amino acids. CDR1 and CDR2 (germline): SGHDN, FVKESK. The CDR3 DNA reads as TGTGCCAGCAGCCAAATAGCGGGGGGGCCCCACGAGCAGTACTTC. It yields the protein CASSQIAGGPHEQYF.

The chain is built from TRBV5-1 and TRBJ2-1, with 8 bases lining up with TRBD1. This CDR3 contains 14 residues. CDR1 and CDR2 (germline): SGHRS, YFSETQ. V lost 5 bases to trimming and J lost 8 bases; unmatched junction nucleotides: 9. CDR3 DNA: TGCGCCAGCAGTGGTTCAGGGGGCAATCATGAGCAGTTCTTC. It encodes CASSGSGGNHEQFF.

The chain recombines TRBV9 with TRBJ1-1; the D gene is possibly TRBD1 (6 bases). Germline loops: CDR1 SGDLS, CDR2 YYNGEE. Trimming took 4 bases from V and 4 from J, leaving 14 bases between them. The CDR3 has 14 amino acids. For the CDR3, the DNA is TGTGCCAGCAGCACCTCGGGGGGCATCACTGAAGCTTTCTTT. It specifies CASSTSGGITEAFF.

The genes are TRBV5-1 and TRBJ2-2; perhaps TRBD1 as D (6 bases). Germline loops: CDR1 SGHRS, CDR2 YFSETQ. The CDR3 runs to 15 residues. V lost 4 bases and J lost 4, with 14 bases in between. The DNA for the CDR3 is TGCGCCAGCAGCCCGCAGGGGCCGGTCACCGGGGAGCTGTTTTTT. It translates to CASSPQGPVTGELFF.

The chain uses TRBV19 and TRBJ2-7; 9 nucleotides line up with TRBD1. In germline, CDR1 is LNHDA, CDR2 SQIVND (reference sequence). This CDR3 has 15 amino acids. The junction had 9 bases not matched to a gene; V was cut back by 4 bases and J by 5 bases. The CDR3 loop is CASSTGQGRLDEQYF. CDR3 DNA sequence: TGTGCCAGTAGTACGGGACAGGGAAGGTTAGACGAGCAGTACTTC.

The chain combines TRBV5-4 with TRBJ2-7; D remains ambiguous. CDR3 length equals 11 residues. Germline CDR1 reads SGHNT; CDR2 reads YYREEE (reference sequence). Trimming shortened V by 0 bases and J by 6 bases, and 4 bases separated the two germline ends. CDR3 loop: CASSLAGEQYF. The CDR3 DNA is TGTGCCAGCAGCTTGGCGGGCGAGCAGTACTTC.

The chain recombines TRBV23-1 with TRBJ1-2; D possibly corresponds to TRBD1 (5 bases). TRBV23-1 is identified as an open reading frame with a role that is uncertain. The ends were cut back, 2 bases at V and 5 bases at J, with 15 bases in the middle. The CDR3 consists of 15 residues. The CDR3 DNA sequence: TGCGCCAGCAGTCAAGGCACAGGCTGTGGGTATGGCTACACCTTC. Protein product: CASSQGTGCGYGYTF.

The chain carries TRBV4-1 and TRBJ2-7; D remains ambiguous. CDR1 is MGHRA and CDR2 is YSYEKL in the germline V gene. Trimming took 1 base from V and 2 from J, leaving 6 bases between them. CDR3 length: 13 amino acids. The CDR3 sequence: CASSQGQTYEQYF. CDR3 nucleotides: TGCGCCAGCAGCCAAGGGCAGACCTACGAGCAGTACTTC.

The V call is TRBV10-2, the J call TRBJ2-2, with D possibly matching TRBD1 (5 bases). Deletions cut 6 bases from V and 6 bases from J, with 11 bases between. Germline V gene lookup returns CDR1 WSHSY and CDR2 SAAADI. The CDR3 covers 13 residues. CDR3 protein: CASRVDSSGELFF. The CDR3 DNA sequence: TGCGCCAGCAGAGTCGACAGTTCCGGGGAGCTGTTTTTT.

This clone was recorded once. The chain recombines TRBV6-5 with TRBJ2-7; 7 positions agree with TRBD1. The V and J ends lost 2 bases and 5 bases, in that order; junction bases with no gene match: 12. The CDR3 has 16 residues. Germline V gene lookup returns CDR1 MNHEY and CDR2 SVGAGI. The chain's CDR3 is CASSYLPRGRWDEQYF. The CDR3 coding sequence is TGTGCCAGCAGTTACCTCCCTAGGGGGCGGTGGGACGAGCAGTACTTC.

The J gene is TRBJ2-7, the V gene TRBV5-5; 8 bases are a match to TRBD1. Losses at the gene ends were 2 bases for V and 5 bases for J; bases not matched to a gene: 9. The length of the CDR3 is 15 residues. Germline lookup yields CDR1 SGHKS and CDR2 YYEKEE (reference sequence). DNA for the CDR3: TGTGCCAGCAGCTTAGGACAGGGCGCCGGCCACGAGCAGTACTTC. It specifies CASSLGQGAGHEQYF.

The V and J genes are TRBV7-9 and TRBJ2-3; 9 bases fit TRBD2. This CDR3 spans 17 amino acids. Germline assignment: CDR1 SEHNR and CDR2 FQNEAQ (reference sequence). Trimming at V came to 4 bases and at J to 2 bases, leaving 10 bases not matched to a gene. CDR3 DNA: TGTGCCAGCAGCTCGCGCATCCAGCGGGGGGCCACAGATACGCAGTATTTT. Translating it yields CASSSRIQRGATDTQYF.

The chain uses TRBV5-1 and TRBJ2-1; no definite D call. Per germline, CDR1 SGHRS and CDR2 YFSETQ. This CDR3 contains 14 residues. Trimming removed 0 bases at V and 10 bases at J, with 14 bases between. The CDR3 reads CASSLDSSRIEQFF. The CDR3 region has the DNA TGCGCCAGCAGCTTGGACAGCTCCCGCATCGAGCAGTTCTTC.

This chain uses TRBV6-5 with TRBJ2-2; tentatively, D is TRBD1 (6 bases). Germline V gives CDR1 MNHEY, CDR2 SVGAGI. The CDR3 totals 14 residues. V was pared by 0 bases and J by 7 bases, with 9 bases between. CDR3 protein: CASSYSGAVGELFF. The CDR3 DNA reads TGTGCCAGCAGTTACTCGGGGGCTGTCGGGGAGCTGTTTTTT.

This clone was counted a few times. The chain recombines TRBV6-5 with TRBJ1-6; TRBD1 matches at 9 bases. The CDR3 is made up of 14 amino acids. Per the germline V gene, CDR1 is MNHEY and CDR2 is SVGAGI. V shed 5 bases and J 9 bases; nucleotides not matched to a gene: 5. The CDR3 region is CASSRDRVFSPLHF. DNA of the CDR3: TGTGCCAGCAGTAGGGACAGGGTCTTTTCACCCCTCCACTTT.

V and J are TRBV5-6 and TRBJ1-2, with 9 positions matching TRBD1. In germline, CDR1 is SGHDT, CDR2 YYEEEE. CDR3 size: 15 residues. J lost 0 bases, V lost 5 bases, and 5 bases had no gene match. CDR3 protein: CASRETGGANYGYTF. The CDR3 DNA is TGTGCCAGCAGGGAGACAGGGGGAGCTAACTATGGCTACACCTTC.

This chain joins TRBV2 and TRBJ2-7, with 7 bases identical to TRBD1. The CDR3 has 14 residues. Germline CDR1 and CDR2: SNHLY and FYNNEI. V gave up 4 bases and J gave up 3 bases; unmatched junction bases: 6. CDR3: CASSAGTAYYEQYF. CDR3 sequence (DNA): TGTGCCAGCAGTGCCGGGACAGCATACTACGAGCAGTACTTC.

The V and J genes are TRBV5-1 and TRBJ2-4; TRBD2 might be the D (7 bases). Trimming shortened V by 2 bases and J by 6 bases, and 15 bases separated the two germline ends. The CDR3 has 15 amino acids. Germline V CDR1 and CDR2: SGHRS, YFSETQ. CDR3 nucleotide sequence: TGCGCCAGCAGCTTTGCGGGGGCGGGGGTAAACATTCAGTACTTC. Its translation: CASSFAGAGVNIQYF. Supplemented by reference TRBV5-1 and TRBJ2-4, the full variable domain reads KAGVTQTPRYLIKTRGQQVTLSCSPISGHRSVSWYQQTPGQGLQFLFEYFSETQRNKGNFPGRFSGRQFSNSRSEMNVSTLELGDSALYLCASSFAGAGVNIQYFGAGTRLSVL.

V is TRBV2 and J is TRBJ1-6, with D possibly matching TRBD1 (6 bases). Germline V CDR1 and CDR2: SNHLY, FYNNEI. The CDR3 sequence is 15 residues long. Trimming left V 3 bases short and J 5 bases short, with 11 bases between. CDR3 coding DNA: TGTGCCAGCAGTGACCGCTACAGGGATAATTCACCCCTCCACTTT. Its translation: CASSDRYRDNSPLHF.

The chain joins TRBV7-9 to TRBJ2-5; D possibly corresponds to TRBD2 (6 bases). CDR1 and CDR2 from the germline V gene are SEHNR and FQNEAQ (reference sequence). The CDR3 has 14 residues. Trimming left V 2 bases short and J 5 bases short, with 12 bases between. In DNA form, the CDR3 reads TGTGCCAGCAGCTTAAGACTAGAAGGCGAGACCCAGTACTTC. Translated: CASSLRLEGETQYF. Complete variable domain (other parts from reference TRBV7-9 and TRBJ2-5): DTGVSQNPRHKITKRGQNVTFRCDPISEHNRLYWYRQTLGQGPEFLTYFQNEAQLEKSRLLSDRFSAERPKGSFSTLEIQRTEQGDSAMYLCASSLRLEGETQYFGPGTRLLVL.

This clone was counted only a few times. The chain uses TRBV18 and TRBJ1-2, with 8 positions matching TRBD1. The trim removed 2 bases at V and 4 bases at J, leaving 3 bases unmatched. CDR1 KGHSH and CDR2 LQKENI come from the germline V gene. CDR3 length equals 14 residues. This CDR3 is CASSPSGQAYGYTF. CDR3 DNA: TGTGCCAGCTCACCATCGGGACAGGCCTATGGCTACACCTTC.

The chain recombines TRBV19 with TRBJ1-3; no definite D call. CDR1 and CDR2 from the germline V gene are LNHDA and SQIVND (reference sequence). V dropped 8 bases and J dropped 0 bases, with 17 bases sitting between them. The CDR3 has 16 residues. CDR3 bases: TGTGCCAGTTCTGGGCTGGACTCGAGCTCTGGAAACACCATATATTTT. It is translated as CASSGLDSSSGNTIYF.

This clone was seen only a few times. This specimen includes other DNA sequences encoding the same CDR3. The rearrangement uses TRBV18 and TRBJ1-1; the D is unclear. From germline, CDR1 is KGHSH and CDR2 LQKENI. CDR3 size: 12 residues. Between the trimmed V and J ends, which lost 3 bases and 2 bases, there was a span of 4 bases. CDR3 amino acids: CASSPTNTEAFF. The DNA of the CDR3 is TGTGCCAGCTCACCGACTAACACTGAAGCTTTCTTT.

This chain connects TRBV7-8 to TRBJ2-7, with TRBD1 matching 7 bases. The CDR3 spans 15 residues. Trimming at V came to 1 base and at J to 0 bases, leaving 3 bases not matched to a gene. Germline V gives CDR1 SGHVS, CDR2 FQNEAQ. CDR3 region: CASSLVQGFSYEQYF. The CDR3 DNA sequence: TGTGCCAGCAGCTTAGTACAGGGGTTCTCCTACGAGCAGTACTTC.